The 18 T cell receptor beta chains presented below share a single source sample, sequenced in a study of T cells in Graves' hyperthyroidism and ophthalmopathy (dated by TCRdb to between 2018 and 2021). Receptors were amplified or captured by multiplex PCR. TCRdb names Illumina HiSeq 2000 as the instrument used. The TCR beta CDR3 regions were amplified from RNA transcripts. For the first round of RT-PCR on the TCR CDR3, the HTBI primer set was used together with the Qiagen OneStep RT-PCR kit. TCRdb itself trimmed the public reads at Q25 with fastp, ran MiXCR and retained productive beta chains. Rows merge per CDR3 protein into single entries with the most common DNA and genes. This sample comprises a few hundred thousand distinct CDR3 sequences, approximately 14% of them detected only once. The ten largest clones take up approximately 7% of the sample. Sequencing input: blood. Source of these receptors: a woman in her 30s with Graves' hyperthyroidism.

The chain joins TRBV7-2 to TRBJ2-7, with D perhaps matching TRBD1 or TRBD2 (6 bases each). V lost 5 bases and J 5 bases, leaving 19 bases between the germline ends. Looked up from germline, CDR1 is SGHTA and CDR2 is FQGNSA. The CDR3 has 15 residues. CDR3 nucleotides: TGTGCCAGCAGCCCCTCGTCGGGGGCGTCCCACGAGCAGTACTTC. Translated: CASSPSSGASHEQYF.

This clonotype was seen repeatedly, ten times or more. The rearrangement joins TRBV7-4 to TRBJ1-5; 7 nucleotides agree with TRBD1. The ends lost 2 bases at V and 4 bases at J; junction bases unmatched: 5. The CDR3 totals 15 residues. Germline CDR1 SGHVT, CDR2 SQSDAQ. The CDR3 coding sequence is TGTGCCAGCAGCTTAAGACAGGGCCGGAATCAGCCCCAGCATTTT. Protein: CASSLRQGRNQPQHF.

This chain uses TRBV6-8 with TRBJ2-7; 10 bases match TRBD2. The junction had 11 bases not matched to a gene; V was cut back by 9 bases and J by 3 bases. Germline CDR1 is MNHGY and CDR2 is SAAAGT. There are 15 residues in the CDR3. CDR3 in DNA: TGTGCCAGGACAGCGGGGGGGGAGCGGGGCTACGAGCAGTACTTC. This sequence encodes CARTAGGERGYEQYF.

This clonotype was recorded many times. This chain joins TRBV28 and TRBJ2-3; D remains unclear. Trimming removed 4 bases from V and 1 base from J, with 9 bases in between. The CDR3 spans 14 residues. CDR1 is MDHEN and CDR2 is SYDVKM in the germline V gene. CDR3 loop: CASSSPLGTDTQYF. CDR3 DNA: TGTGCCAGCAGTTCCCCCCTTGGCACAGATACGCAGTATTTT. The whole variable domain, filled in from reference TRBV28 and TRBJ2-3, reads DVKVTQSSRYLVKRTGEKVFLECVQDMDHENMFWYRQDPGLGLRLIYFSYDVKMKEKGDIPEGYSVSREKKERFSLILESASTNQTSMYLCASSSPLGTDTQYFGPGTRLTVL.

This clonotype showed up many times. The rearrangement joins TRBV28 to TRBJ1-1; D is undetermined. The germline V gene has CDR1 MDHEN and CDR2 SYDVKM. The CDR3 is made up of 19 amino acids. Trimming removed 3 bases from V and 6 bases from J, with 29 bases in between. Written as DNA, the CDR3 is TGTGCCAGCAGTTTGAGCGTTCGCATGTGGATTCGGCCCGGTCCTGAAGCTTTCTTT. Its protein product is CASSLSVRMWIRPGPEAFF.

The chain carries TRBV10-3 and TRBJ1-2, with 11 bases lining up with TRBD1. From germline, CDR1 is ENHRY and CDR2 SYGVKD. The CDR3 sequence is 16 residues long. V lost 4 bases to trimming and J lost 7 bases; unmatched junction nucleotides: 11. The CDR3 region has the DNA TGTGCCATCAGTGCTCGGACAGGGGGCGGCAAACGTGGCTACACCTTC. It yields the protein CAISARTGGGKRGYTF.

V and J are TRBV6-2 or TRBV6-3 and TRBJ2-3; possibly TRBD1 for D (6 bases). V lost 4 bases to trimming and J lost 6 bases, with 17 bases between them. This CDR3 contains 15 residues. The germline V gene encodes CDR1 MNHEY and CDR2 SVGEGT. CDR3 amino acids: CASSSGHMPVDTQYF. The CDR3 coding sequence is TGTGCCAGCAGTTCGGGACACATGCCGGTCGATACGCAGTATTTT.

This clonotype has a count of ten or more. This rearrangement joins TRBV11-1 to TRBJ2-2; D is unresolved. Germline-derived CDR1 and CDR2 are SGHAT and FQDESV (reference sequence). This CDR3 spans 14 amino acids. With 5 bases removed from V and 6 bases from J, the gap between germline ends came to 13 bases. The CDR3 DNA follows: TGTGCCAGCAGCCCTGGAAGGAGTCCCGGGGAGCTGTTTTTT. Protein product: CASSPGRSPGELFF.

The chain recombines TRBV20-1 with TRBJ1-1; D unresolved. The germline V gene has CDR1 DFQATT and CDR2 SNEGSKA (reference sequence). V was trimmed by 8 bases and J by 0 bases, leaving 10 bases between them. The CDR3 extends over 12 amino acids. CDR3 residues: CSSLGLNTEAFF. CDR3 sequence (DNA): TGCAGTTCACTGGGTTTGAACACTGAAGCTTTCTTT.

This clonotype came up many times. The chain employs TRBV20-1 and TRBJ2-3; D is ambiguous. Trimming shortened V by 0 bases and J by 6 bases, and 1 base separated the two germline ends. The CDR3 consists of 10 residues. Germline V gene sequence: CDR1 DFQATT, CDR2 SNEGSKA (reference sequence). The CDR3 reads CSARDDTQYF. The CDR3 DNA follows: TGCAGTGCTAGAGATGATACGCAGTATTTT.

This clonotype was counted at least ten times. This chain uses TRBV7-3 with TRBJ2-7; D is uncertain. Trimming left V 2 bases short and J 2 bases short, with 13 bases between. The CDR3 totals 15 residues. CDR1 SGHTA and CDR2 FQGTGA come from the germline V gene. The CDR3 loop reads CASSLHPSVPYEQYF. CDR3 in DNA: TGTGCCAGCAGCTTACACCCCTCTGTACCCTACGAGCAGTACTTC.

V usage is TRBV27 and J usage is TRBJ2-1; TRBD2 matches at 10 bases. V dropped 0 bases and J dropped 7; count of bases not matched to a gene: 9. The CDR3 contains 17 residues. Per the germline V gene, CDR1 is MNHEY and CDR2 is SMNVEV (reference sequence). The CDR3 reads CASSLSRPSGRGNEQFF. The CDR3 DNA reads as TGTGCCAGCAGTTTATCAAGACCCAGCGGGAGGGGGAATGAGCAGTTCTTC.

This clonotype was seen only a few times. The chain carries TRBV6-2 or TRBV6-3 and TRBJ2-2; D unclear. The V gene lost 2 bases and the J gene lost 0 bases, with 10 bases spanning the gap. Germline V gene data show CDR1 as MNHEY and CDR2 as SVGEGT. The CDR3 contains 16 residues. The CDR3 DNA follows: TGTGCCAGCAGTTACGCGACCATAGCGAACACCGGGGAGCTGTTTTTT. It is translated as CASSYATIANTGELFF.

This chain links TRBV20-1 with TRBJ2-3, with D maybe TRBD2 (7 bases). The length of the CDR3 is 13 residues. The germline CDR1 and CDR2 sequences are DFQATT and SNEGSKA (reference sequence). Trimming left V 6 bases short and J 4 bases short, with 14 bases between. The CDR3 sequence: CSARGGGADTQYF. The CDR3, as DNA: TGCAGTGCCCGAGGGGGGGGGGCAGATACGCAGTATTTT.

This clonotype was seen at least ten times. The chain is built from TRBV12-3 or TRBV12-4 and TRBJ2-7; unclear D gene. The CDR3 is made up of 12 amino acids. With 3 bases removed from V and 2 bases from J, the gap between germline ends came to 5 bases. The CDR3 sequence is CASSFETYEQYF. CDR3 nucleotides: TGTGCCAGCAGTTTCGAAACCTACGAGCAGTACTTC.

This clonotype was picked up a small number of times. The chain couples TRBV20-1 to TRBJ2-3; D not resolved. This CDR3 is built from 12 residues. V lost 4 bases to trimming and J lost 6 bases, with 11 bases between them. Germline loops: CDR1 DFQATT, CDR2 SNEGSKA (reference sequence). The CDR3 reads CSAKANSDTQYF. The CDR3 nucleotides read TGCAGTGCTAAGGCGAATTCGGATACGCAGTATTTT.

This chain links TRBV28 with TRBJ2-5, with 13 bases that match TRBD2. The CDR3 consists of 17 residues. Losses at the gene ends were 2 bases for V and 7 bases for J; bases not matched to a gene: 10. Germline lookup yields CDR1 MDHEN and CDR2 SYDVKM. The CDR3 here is CASSLITSGRAEGTQYF. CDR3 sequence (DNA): TGTGCCAGCAGTTTAATTACTAGCGGGAGGGCCGAGGGGACCCAGTACTTC.

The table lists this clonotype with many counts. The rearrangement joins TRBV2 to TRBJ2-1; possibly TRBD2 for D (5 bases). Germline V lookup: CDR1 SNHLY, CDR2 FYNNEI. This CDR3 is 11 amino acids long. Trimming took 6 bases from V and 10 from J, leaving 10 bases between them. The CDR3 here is CASRGRGEQFF. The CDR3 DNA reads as TGTGCCAGCAGAGGCCGGGGAGAGCAGTTCTTC.